This T cell receptor beta chain was observed in a study of T cells in Graves' hyperthyroidism and ophthalmopathy. The germline CDR1 and CDR2 sequences are LNHDA and SQIVND (reference sequence). The V end lost 5 bases, the J end lost 4 bases, and 11 bases lay between the germline ends. CDR3 length equals 14 residues. General observations from the study: Most expanded thyroid clonotypes above 0.001 also appeared in blood. Model output signaled ophthalmopathy a median around 5.9 months ahead of onset.

RNA transcripts yielded amplified TCR beta CDR3 regions. The HTBI primer set was used in a first-round RT-PCR of the TCR CDR3. One entry per CDR3 protein, called by TCRdb with MiXCR from the multiplex PCR reads. The sample includes some 490,000 distinct CDR3 sequences, more than 15% of them seen just once. Note on this clonotype: Its target is unknown.

Sequenced material: blood. The chain links TRBV19 to TRBJ2-2, with D unclear. The source is a woman aged 25-40 years with Graves' ophthalmopathy. In DNA form, the CDR3 reads TGTGCCAGTAGTTCGTGGGCCATCACCGGGGAGCTGTTTTTT. Its protein is CASSSWAITGELFF. The complete variable domain, with remaining parts taken from reference TRBV19 and TRBJ2-2, reads DGGITQSPKYLFRKEGQNVTLSCEQNLNHDAMYWYRQDPGQGLRLIYYSQIVNDFQKGDIAEGYSVSREKKESFPLTVTSAQKNPTAFYLCASSSWAITGELFFGEGSRLTVL.